The source of this T cell receptor beta chain is a study of blood T cell repertoires in COVID-19. On the study more broadly: Acute and convalescent COVID-19 samples came from the United States, Italy and Spain. The analysed material was cDNA or gDNA that came from T cells, B-cell-depleted T cells, or PBMCs.

The CDR3 totals 12 residues. The trim removed 2 bases at V and 4 bases at J, leaving 1 base unmatched. Germline V lookup: CDR1 GTSNPN, CDR2 SVGIG (reference sequence). In the original workflow: It was from reference gene primer amplification that nucleated cell counts were estimated. Assay used: immunoSEQ multiplex PCR; TCRdb lists only in-frame clones, some missing. That table supplies the V and J calls and clone size; D and trimming were determined from the DNA. The table lists about 180,000 clones, about 80% of them singletons. This TCR derives from a human donor in a cohort sampled during active COVID-19. The sequenced sample was peripheral blood. V usage is TRBV30 and J usage is TRBJ1-1; 7 nucleotides agree with TRBD1. In nucleotides, the CDR3 is TGTGCCTGGAGTTCAGGGGGCACTGAAGCTTTCTTT. This codes for CAWSSGGTEAFF.